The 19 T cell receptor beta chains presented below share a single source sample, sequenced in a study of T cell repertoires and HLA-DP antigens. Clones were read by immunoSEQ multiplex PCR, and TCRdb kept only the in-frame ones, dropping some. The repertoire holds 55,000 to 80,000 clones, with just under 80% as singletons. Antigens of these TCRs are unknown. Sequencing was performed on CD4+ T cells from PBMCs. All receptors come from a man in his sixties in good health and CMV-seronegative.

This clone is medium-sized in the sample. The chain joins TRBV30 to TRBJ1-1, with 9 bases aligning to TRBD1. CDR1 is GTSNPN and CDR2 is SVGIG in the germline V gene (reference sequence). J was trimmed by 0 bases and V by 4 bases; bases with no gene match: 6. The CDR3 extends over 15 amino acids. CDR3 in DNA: TGTGCCTGGATTACAGGGGGCTCCATGAACACTGAAGCTTTCTTT. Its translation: CAWITGGSMNTEAFF.

The CDR3: CASSRGTGNGGYTF. The CDR3 DNA reads as TGTGCCAGCAGCCGCGGGACAGGGAATGGAGGCTACACCTTC. The V call is TRBV13, the J call TRBJ1-2; 9 nucleotides match TRBD1. The germline V gene encodes CDR1 PRHDT and CDR2 FYEKMQ (reference sequence). The CDR3 length is 14 residues. Trimming took 5 bases from V and 8 from J; bases not matched to a gene: 9.

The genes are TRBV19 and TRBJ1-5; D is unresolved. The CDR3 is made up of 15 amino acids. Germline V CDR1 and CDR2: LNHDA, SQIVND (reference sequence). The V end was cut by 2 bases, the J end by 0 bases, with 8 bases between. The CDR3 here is CASSINGNSNQPQHF. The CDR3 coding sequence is TGTGCCAGTAGTATAAACGGCAATAGCAATCAGCCCCAGCATTTT.

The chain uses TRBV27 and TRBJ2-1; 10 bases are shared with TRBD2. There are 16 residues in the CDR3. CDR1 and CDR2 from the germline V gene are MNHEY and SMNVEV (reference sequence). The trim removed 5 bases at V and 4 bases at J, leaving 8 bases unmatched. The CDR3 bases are TGTGCCAGCAGTCCCATACTAGCGGGGACGTACAATGAGCAGTTCTTC. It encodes CASSPILAGTYNEQFF.

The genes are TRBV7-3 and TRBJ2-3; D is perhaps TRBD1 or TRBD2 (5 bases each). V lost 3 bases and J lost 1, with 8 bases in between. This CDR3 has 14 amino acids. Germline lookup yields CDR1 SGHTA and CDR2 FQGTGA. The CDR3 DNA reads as TGTGCCAGCAGCTTCAGGGACCGCACAGATACGCAGTATTTT. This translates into CASSFRDRTDTQYF.

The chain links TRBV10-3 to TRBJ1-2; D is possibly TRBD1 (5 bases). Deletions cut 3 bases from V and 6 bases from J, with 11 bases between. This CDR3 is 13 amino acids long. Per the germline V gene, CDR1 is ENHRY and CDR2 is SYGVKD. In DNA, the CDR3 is TGTGCCATCAGTGAAGGGACGAGGGATGGCTACACCTTC. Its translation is CAISEGTRDGYTF.

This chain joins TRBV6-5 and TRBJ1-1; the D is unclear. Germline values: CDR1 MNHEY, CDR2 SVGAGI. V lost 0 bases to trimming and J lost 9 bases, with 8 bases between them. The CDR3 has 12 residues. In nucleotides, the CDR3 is TGTGCCAGCAGTTACTCGAACGGAAAAGCTTTCTTT. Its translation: CASSYSNGKAFF.

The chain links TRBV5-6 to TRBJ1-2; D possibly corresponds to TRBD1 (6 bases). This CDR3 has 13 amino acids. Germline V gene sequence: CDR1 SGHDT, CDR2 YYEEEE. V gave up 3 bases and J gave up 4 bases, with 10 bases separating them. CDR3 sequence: CASSSDSFYGYTF. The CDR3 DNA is TGTGCCAGCAGCTCGGACAGCTTCTATGGCTACACCTTC. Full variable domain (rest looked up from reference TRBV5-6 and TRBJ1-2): DAGVTQSPTHLIKTRGQQVTLRCSPKSGHDTVSWYQQALGQGPQFIFQYYEEEERQRGNFPDRFSGHQFPNYSSELNVNALLLGDSALYLCASSSDSFYGYTFGSGTRLTVV.

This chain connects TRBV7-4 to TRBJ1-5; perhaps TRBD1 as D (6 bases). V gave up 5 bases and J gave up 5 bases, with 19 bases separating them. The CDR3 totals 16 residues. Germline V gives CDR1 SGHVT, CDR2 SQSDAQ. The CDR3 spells CASSKAGTRKYQPQHF. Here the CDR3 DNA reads TGTGCCAGCAGCAAGGCCGGGACACGGAAGTATCAGCCCCAGCATTTT.

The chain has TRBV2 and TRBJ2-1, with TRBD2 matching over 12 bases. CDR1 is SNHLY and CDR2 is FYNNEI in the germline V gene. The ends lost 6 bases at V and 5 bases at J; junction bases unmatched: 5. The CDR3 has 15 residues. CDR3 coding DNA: TGTGCCAGCAGGGATCTAGCGGGAGGGAACAATGAGCAGTTCTTC. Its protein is CASRDLAGGNNEQFF.

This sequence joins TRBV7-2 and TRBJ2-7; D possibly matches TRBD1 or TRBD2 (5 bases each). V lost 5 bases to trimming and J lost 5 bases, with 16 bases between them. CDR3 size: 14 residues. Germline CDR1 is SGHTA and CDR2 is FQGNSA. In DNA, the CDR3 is TGTGCCAGCAGCCACGGGACCTCCCGGAACGAGCAGTACTTC. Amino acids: CASSHGTSRNEQYF.

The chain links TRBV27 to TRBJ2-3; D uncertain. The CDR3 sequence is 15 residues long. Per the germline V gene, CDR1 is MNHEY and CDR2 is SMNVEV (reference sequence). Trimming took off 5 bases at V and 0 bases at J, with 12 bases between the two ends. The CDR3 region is CASSAGGASTDTQYF. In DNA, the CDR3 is TGTGCCAGCAGTGCCGGCGGTGCTAGCACAGATACGCAGTATTTT.

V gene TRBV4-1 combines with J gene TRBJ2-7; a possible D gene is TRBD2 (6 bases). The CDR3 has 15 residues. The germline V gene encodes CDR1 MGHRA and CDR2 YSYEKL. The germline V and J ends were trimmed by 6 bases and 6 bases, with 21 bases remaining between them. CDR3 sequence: CASRGRGNLAREQYV. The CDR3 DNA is TGCGCCAGCAGAGGGCGGGGAAACCTTGCTCGCGAGCAGTACGTC.

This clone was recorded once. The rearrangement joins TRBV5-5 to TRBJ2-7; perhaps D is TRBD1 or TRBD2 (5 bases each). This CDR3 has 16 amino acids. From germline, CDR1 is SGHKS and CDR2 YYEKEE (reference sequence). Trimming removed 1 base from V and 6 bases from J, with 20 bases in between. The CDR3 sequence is CASSLRPGRAVVEQYF. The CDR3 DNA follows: TGTGCCAGCAGCTTGAGACCGGGACGGGCAGTCGTCGAGCAGTACTTC.

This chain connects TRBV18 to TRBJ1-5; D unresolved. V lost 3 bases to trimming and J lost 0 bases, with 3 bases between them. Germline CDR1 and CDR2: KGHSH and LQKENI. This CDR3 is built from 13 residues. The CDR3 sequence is CASSPHSNQPQHF. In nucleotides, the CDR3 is TGTGCCAGCTCACCCCATAGCAATCAGCCCCAGCATTTT.

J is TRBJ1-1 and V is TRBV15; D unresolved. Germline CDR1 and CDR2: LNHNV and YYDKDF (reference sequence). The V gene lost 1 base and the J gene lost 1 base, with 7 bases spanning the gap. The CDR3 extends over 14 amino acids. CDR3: CATSRGTANTEAFF. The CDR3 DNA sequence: TGTGCCACCAGCAGAGGTACAGCGAACACTGAAGCTTTCTTT.

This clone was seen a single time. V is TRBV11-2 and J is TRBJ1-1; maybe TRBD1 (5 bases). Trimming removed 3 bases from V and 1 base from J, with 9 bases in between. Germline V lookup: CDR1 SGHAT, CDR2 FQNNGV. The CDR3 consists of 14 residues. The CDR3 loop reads CASSFSGPNTEAFF. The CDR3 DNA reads TGTGCCAGCAGCTTTTCGGGGCCGAACACTGAAGCTTTCTTT. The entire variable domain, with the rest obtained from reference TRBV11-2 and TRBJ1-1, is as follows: EAGVAQSPRYKIIEKRQSVAFWCNPISGHATLYWYQQILGQGPKLLIQFQNNGVVDDSQLPKDRFSAERLKGVDSTLKIQPAKLEDSAVYLCASSFSGPNTEAFFGQGTRLTVV.

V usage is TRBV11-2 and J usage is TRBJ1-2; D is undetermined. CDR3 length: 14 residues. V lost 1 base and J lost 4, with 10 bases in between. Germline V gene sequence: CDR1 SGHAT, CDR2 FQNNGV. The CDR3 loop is CASSLAGFSYGYTF. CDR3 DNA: TGTGCCAGCAGCTTAGCTGGGTTTTCCTATGGCTACACCTTC.

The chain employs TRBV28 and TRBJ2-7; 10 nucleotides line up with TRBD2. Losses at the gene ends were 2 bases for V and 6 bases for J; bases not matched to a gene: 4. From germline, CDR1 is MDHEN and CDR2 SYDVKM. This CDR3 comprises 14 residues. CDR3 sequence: CASSLLAGAGEQYF. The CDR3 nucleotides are TGTGCCAGCAGTTTACTAGCGGGGGCCGGCGAGCAGTACTTC.